This note documents a single T cell receptor beta chain sequence. The sample has other DNA sequences that encode this CDR3 too. CDR3 length: 14 residues. Looked up from germline, CDR1 is LNHDA and CDR2 is SQIVND (reference sequence). With V trimmed by 4 bases and J by 2 bases, 1 base remained unmatched. TCRdb's copy holds only in-frame clones and misses some; the assay was immunoSEQ multiplex PCR. Of a few hundred thousand clones listed, about 87% are singletons. This sample stems from a study of blood T cell repertoires in COVID-19. On the study more broadly: COVID-19 samples from acute and convalescent phases originated in the United States, Italy and Spain.

The rearrangement links TRBV19 to TRBJ2-7; TRBD2 matches 11 bases. Sequencing was performed on PBMCs or T cells enriched from blood (not recorded which). The clonotype comes from a woman in her forties or fifties who had recovered from COVID-19. CDR3 coding DNA: TGTGCCAGTAGTAGACTAGCGGGACCCTACGAGCAGTACTTC. Protein product: CASSRLAGPYEQYF.